The subject of this entry is one T cell receptor beta chain. This clonotype occurred once. It has no known antigen specificity. No much larger clone exists at a distance of one base, and base qualities are not known. Resting on one read, the evidence is weak. RNA was extracted with the RNeasy kit and roughly 0.45 to 1 ug was reverse transcribed using random hexamers. The immunoSEQ multiplex PCR assay, covering 54 Vbeta and 13 Jbeta segments, was used to amplify TCR beta CDR3 regions. To correct PCR amplification bias, a synthetic template baseline was used for both primer optimization and computational correction. From the authors' description of their analysis: Only productive sequences were kept, with reads annotated to V, D and J genes according to IMGT and analyzed in immunoSEQ Analyzer. To calculate clonality, Shannon entropy was normalized by log2 of the number of productive unique sequences and then subtracted from one. For each patient and control, public and private clones were evaluated within the 100 most prevalent clones. Clones were defined as Susac-specific if absent from the healthy and MS cohorts, from roughly 1,100 published viral clones and from other ImmuneACCESS disease sequences. TCRdb reran the public reads through fastp at Q25 and MiXCR, keeping productive beta chains. Under each unique CDR3 protein, matching rows form one entry showing the most common genes and DNA. The V and J calls reflect TCRdb's pipeline rather than the authors' work. The table for this sample lists around 300,000 distinct CDR3 sequences; about 90% of them were counted only once. The biggest ten clones account for about 0.07% of the sample.

High-throughput TCR beta sequencing profiled peripheral blood CD8+ and CD4+ T cells from healthy donors, Susac syndrome patients and multiple sclerosis patients. The multiple sclerosis controls were treatment-naive patients who had stable or active relapsing-remitting disease and met the revised McDonald criteria. Bulk CD8+ and CD4+ T cells were purified by magnetic negative isolation, whereas CD8+ TEMRA cells were enriched by FACS. Blood was drawn into EDTA tubes, processed within 24 hours, and PBMCs were isolated by density gradient centrifugation. PBMCs intended for TCR sequencing were frozen in liquid nitrogen and were later thawed in a 37 degrees C water bath. Purity of sorted or isolated CD4+, CD8+ and CD8+ TEMRA cells was at least 90%. These data come from a study of CD8 T cells in Susac syndrome (dated by TCRdb to between 2017 and 2020). With respect to the entire study: Whether CD8+ T cell activation and differentiation in Susac syndrome was antigen driven was tested using repertoire sequencing. General findings and caveats noted by the study authors: The number of individuals in the TCR sequencing and HLA analysis was recognized as being relatively small.

There are 14 amino acids in the CDR3, from cysteine to phenylalanine inclusive. The read is trimmed to its CDR3 DNA, 42 bases read in frame from base 1. The germline ends are 7 bases apart after V is trimmed by 0 bases and J by 4 bases. Based on the germline V gene (reference sequence), the CDR1 and CDR2 sequences are DFQATT and SNEGSKA. Sequenced material: CD4+ T cells from PBMCs. The chain uses TRBV20-1 and TRBJ1-6; the D segment cannot be called with confidence. The receptor was derived from a human donor with multiple sclerosis. The DNA reads as follows: TGCAGTGCTAGAGAGCAGGAATATAATTCACCCCTCCACTTT. Its protein reads: CSAREQEYNSPLHF.